This passage covers 23 T cell receptor beta chains from one sample sequenced in a study of blood T cell repertoires in COVID-19. Assay: immunoSEQ multiplex PCR; the TCRdb copy retains only in-frame clones and omits some. This sample has 90,000 to 150,000 clones, with 65% to 90% found just once. Sequencing used peripheral blood. The receptors derive from a man older than 75 with acute or convalescent COVID-19.

This sequence joins TRBV19 and TRBJ1-6; D is possibly TRBD1 (5 bases). V lost 4 bases and J 6 bases, leaving 10 bases between the germline ends. The CDR3 loop spans 14 amino acids. The germline gives CDR1 LNHDA, CDR2 SQIVND (reference sequence). CDR3 coding DNA: TGTGCCAGTAGTACGACAGCCCTTAATTCACCCCTCCACTTT. Amino acids: CASSTTALNSPLHF.

The V and J genes are TRBV27 and TRBJ1-1; 7 bases match TRBD1. The CDR3 runs to 14 residues. Unmatched junction bases numbered 2, after V lost 1 base and J lost 3 bases. Germline V gene lookup returns CDR1 MNHEY and CDR2 SMNVEV (reference sequence). The CDR3 nucleotides are TGTGCCAGCAGTTTATATGGACAGGACACTGAAGCTTTCTTT. It translates to CASSLYGQDTEAFF.

J is TRBJ2-3 and V is TRBV19, with 13 bases matching TRBD2. CDR3 size: 17 residues. CDR1 LNHDA and CDR2 SQIVND come from the germline V gene (reference sequence). J was trimmed by 4 bases and V by 6 bases; bases with no gene match: 10. In DNA form, the CDR3 reads TGTGCCAGTAGACCAATCGGACTAGCGGGGGACCCAGATACGCAGTATTTT. Its translation: CASRPIGLAGDPDTQYF.

A note on this clone: Relative to the germline gene, one junction end is altered; a read error may explain this. The V and J genes are TRBV11-2 and TRBJ1-3; the D is unclear. CDR1 is SGHAT and CDR2 is FQNNGV in the germline V gene. The CDR3 runs to 16 residues. CDR3 amino acids: CASNLREVGIGNTIYF. CDR3 sequence (DNA): TGTGCCAGCAACTTACGGGAAGTTGGGATAGGAAACACCATATATTTT.

In this sample, this clone turned up a few times. The V and J genes are TRBV7-2 and TRBJ2-1, with 12 nucleotides matching TRBD2. The trim removed 3 bases at V and 7 bases at J, leaving 10 bases unmatched. From germline, CDR1 is SGHTA and CDR2 FQGNSA. The CDR3 covers 17 residues. The chain's CDR3 is CASSFRSTSGSGNEQFF. CDR3 DNA sequence: TGTGCCAGCAGCTTCCGCTCGACTAGCGGGAGTGGTAATGAGCAGTTCTTC.

The rearrangement joins TRBV2 to TRBJ1-3; unclear D gene. The CDR3 sequence is 15 residues long. Trimming took 3 bases from V and 0 from J, leaving 9 bases between them. In germline, CDR1 is SNHLY, CDR2 FYNNEI. CDR3 sequence: CASSDQVDSGNTIYF. CDR3 DNA: TGTGCCAGCAGTGACCAGGTTGACTCTGGAAACACCATATATTTT.

The rearrangement uses TRBV4-1 and TRBJ1-3, with 10 bases lining up with TRBD1. Germline CDR1 MGHRA, CDR2 YSYEKL. CDR3 length: 19 amino acids. The J segment lost 0 bases and the V segment lost 2 bases, leaving 10 bases of the junction unmatched. CDR3 sequence reads: CASSQSRDRGMSSGNTIYF. CDR3 nucleotide sequence: TGCGCCAGCAGCCAAAGCCGGGACAGGGGAATGAGCTCTGGAAACACCATATATTTT.

This clone came up a few times. This chain uses TRBV27 with TRBJ2-1, with 13 bases lining up with TRBD2. This CDR3 is 14 amino acids long. Germline V gene data show CDR1 as MNHEY and CDR2 as SMNVEV (reference sequence). Losses at the gene ends were 2 bases for V and 12 bases for J; bases not matched to a gene: 4. The CDR3 bases are TGTGCCAGCAGTTTAGGGACTAGCGGGGCCTGGCAGTTCTTC. Translation: CASSLGTSGAWQFF.

V is TRBV3-1 (or the pseudogene TRBV3-2) and J is TRBJ1-4, with a weak D call TRBD1 (5 bases). Germline-derived CDR1 and CDR2 are LGHDT and YNNKEL (reference sequence). This CDR3 region has 15 residues. Trimming left V 3 bases short and J 7 bases short, with 15 bases between. For the CDR3, the DNA is TGTGCCAGCAGCCATCCCGGGACTGGGGGTGAAAAACTGTTTTTT. This gives the protein CASSHPGTGGEKLFF.

The rearrangement joins TRBV6-5 to TRBJ1-2; D possibly corresponds to TRBD1 (6 bases). The germline V gene encodes CDR1 MNHEY and CDR2 SVGAGI. CDR3 length equals 12 residues. The germline V and J ends were trimmed by 4 bases and 6 bases, with 9 bases remaining between them. CDR3 DNA sequence: TGTGCCAGCAGTTCGCACAGGGATGGCTACACCTTC. This sequence encodes CASSSHRDGYTF.

J is TRBJ2-7 and V is TRBV5-1; 7 bases align to TRBD2. CDR1 SGHRS and CDR2 YFSETQ come from the germline V gene. The CDR3 runs 17 residues. Trimming removed 4 bases from V and 2 bases from J; junction bases left unmatched: 15. CDR3 sequence reads: CASSKEDKSGAAYEQYF. The CDR3 nucleotides read TGCGCCAGCAGCAAGGAGGACAAAAGCGGGGCGGCCTACGAGCAGTACTTC. The variable domain in full, completed from reference TRBV5-1 and TRBJ2-7, reads KAGVTQTPRYLIKTRGQQVTLSCSPISGHRSVSWYQQTPGQGLQFLFEYFSETQRNKGNFPGRFSGRQFSNSRSEMNVSTLELGDSALYLCASSKEDKSGAAYEQYFGPGTRLTVT.

This rearrangement joins TRBV5-6 to TRBJ1-2, with D hard to call. The germline CDR1 and CDR2 sequences are SGHDT and YYEEEE. This CDR3 is 16 amino acids long. Trimming took 0 bases from V and 1 from J, leaving 13 bases between them. Here the CDR3 reads CASSLGARAYNYGYTF. CDR3 DNA: TGTGCCAGCAGCTTGGGTGCCCGTGCCTATAACTATGGCTACACCTTC. Complete variable domain (other parts from reference TRBV5-6 and TRBJ1-2): DAGVTQSPTHLIKTRGQQVTLRCSPKSGHDTVSWYQQALGQGPQFIFQYYEEEERQRGNFPDRFSGHQFPNYSSELNVNALLLGDSALYLCASSLGARAYNYGYTFGSGTRLTVV.

The V gene is TRBV5-6, the J gene TRBJ1-1; D may be TRBD1 (6 bases). Germline values: CDR1 SGHDT, CDR2 YYEEEE. The CDR3 spans 17 residues. Trimming shortened V by 2 bases and J by 0 bases, and 17 bases separated the two germline ends. DNA for the CDR3: TGTGCCAGCAGCTTTAAACAGGGAGGGAATATGAACACTGAAGCTTTCTTT. Amino acids: CASSFKQGGNMNTEAFF.

V gene TRBV24-1 combines with J gene TRBJ2-3; 14 positions agree with TRBD2. The CDR3 consists of 20 residues. The V gene's germline CDR1 is KGHDR and CDR2 SFDVKD. V was clipped by 3 bases and J by 6 bases; unmatched bases: 16. CDR3 amino acids: CATSDPWSLTSGRAWDTQYF. The CDR3 DNA reads TGTGCCACCAGTGATCCTTGGAGTTTGACTAGCGGGAGGGCCTGGGATACGCAGTATTTT.

The chain carries TRBV19 and TRBJ1-5; the D is unclear. The CDR3 totals 14 residues. Trimming removed 4 bases from V and 3 bases from J, with 10 bases in between. Per germline, CDR1 LNHDA and CDR2 SQIVND (reference sequence). The CDR3 bases are TGTGCCAGTAGTACTCGGGTGACCAATCAGCCCCAGCATTTT. Protein sequence: CASSTRVTNQPQHF.

This chain connects TRBV9 to TRBJ2-2; D unclear. The CDR3 is 14 residues long. Germline V lookup: CDR1 SGDLS, CDR2 YYNGEE. V was clipped by 1 base and J by 2 bases, with 6 bases between them. The CDR3 nucleotides read TGTGCCAGCAGCGTAAACACCAACACCGGGGAGCTGTTTTTT. Amino acid sequence: CASSVNTNTGELFF.

This chain uses TRBV6-5 with TRBJ1-2, with TRBD1 identical over 9 bases. Looked up from germline, CDR1 is MNHEY and CDR2 is SVGAGI. CDR3 length: 14 residues. V was pared by 4 bases and J by 7 bases, with 7 bases of the junction left unmatched. The CDR3 region is CASSSPSDRGGYTF. The CDR3 coding sequence is TGTGCCAGCAGTTCCCCTTCGGACAGGGGTGGCTACACCTTC.

This chain links TRBV27 with TRBJ2-7, with 10 bases matching TRBD2. Germline CDR1 is MNHEY and CDR2 is SMNVEV (reference sequence). With V trimmed by 3 bases and J by 3 bases, 5 bases remained unmatched. The length of the CDR3 is 15 residues. DNA of the CDR3: TGTGCCAGCAGTTTCGGGCTAGCGGGAGTCTACGAGCAGTACTTC. It yields the protein CASSFGLAGVYEQYF.

The chain links TRBV30 to TRBJ1-1; D is unresolved. The V and J ends lost 3 bases and 2 bases respectively, with 7 bases between them. This CDR3 comprises 12 residues. CDR1 is GTSNPN and CDR2 is SVGIG in the germline V gene (reference sequence). CDR3 DNA sequence: TGTGCCTGGAGGGCGGCAAACACTGAAGCTTTCTTT. Protein product: CAWRAANTEAFF.

The V gene is TRBV3-1 (or the pseudogene TRBV3-2), the J gene TRBJ1-1; D perhaps matches TRBD1 (6 bases). The V gene lost 1 base and the J gene lost 7 bases, with 13 bases spanning the gap. CDR1 LGHDT and CDR2 YNNKEL come from the germline V gene (reference sequence). This CDR3 is 14 amino acids long. CDR3 sequence reads: CASSQVSQGGEAFF. DNA of the CDR3: TGTGCCAGCAGCCAAGTTTCACAGGGTGGTGAAGCTTTCTTT.

V usage is TRBV18 and J usage is TRBJ2-1, with TRBD2 as a possible D gene (6 bases). CDR1 and CDR2 from the germline V gene are KGHSH and LQKENI. V shed 4 bases and J shed 0 bases, with 10 bases lying between them. The CDR3 totals 15 residues. CDR3 sequence (DNA): TGTGCCAGCTCACTCGACGGGGGCTCCTACAATGAGCAGTTCTTC. It translates to CASSLDGGSYNEQFF.

The V and J genes are TRBV27 and TRBJ2-3; D possibly corresponds to TRBD2 (5 bases). Trimming pared 3 bases from V and 1 base from J, leaving 17 bases between. Per the germline V gene, CDR1 is MNHEY and CDR2 is SMNVEV (reference sequence). The CDR3 is 17 amino acids. The CDR3 spells CASSFLPLGSGTDTQYF. CDR3 sequence (DNA): TGTGCCAGCAGTTTCCTTCCATTAGGTAGCGGCACAGATACGCAGTATTTT.

V and J are TRBV18 and TRBJ1-1; maybe TRBD1 (5 bases). V shed 2 bases and J shed 1 base, with 8 bases lying between them. Germline CDR1 reads KGHSH; CDR2 reads LQKENI. The CDR3 loop spans 14 amino acids. The CDR3 DNA follows: TGTGCCAGCTCACCAGGGGCAACGAACACTGAAGCTTTCTTT. Its translation is CASSPGATNTEAFF. Combining the CDR3 with reference TRBV18 and TRBJ1-1 gives the whole variable domain NAGVMQNPRHLVRRRGQEARLRCSPMKGHSHVYWYRQLPEEGLKFMVYLQKENIIDESGMPKERFSAEFPKEGPSILRIQQVVRGDSAAYFCASSPGATNTEAFFGQGTRLTVV.